These 21 T cell receptor beta chains originate from one sample sequenced in a study of T-cell reconstitution after alpha-beta-depleted transplantation in children. During its preparation, the TCRbeta library received unique molecular identifiers. TCRdb passed the PCR reads through MiXCR, listing each CDR3 protein once. The sample gives about 540,000 distinct CDR3 sequences, 15% to 20% of which show up once; less than 4% is in the top ten. Sequenced here: PBMCs from the stem cell graft donor, sampled from the stem cell graft. All receptors come from a human donor who donated a stem cell graft to a child with acute lymphoblastic leukemia.

The rearrangement uses TRBV12-3 or TRBV12-4 and TRBJ2-3; D remains ambiguous. CDR3 length: 13 amino acids. V lost 5 bases and J 3 bases, leaving 9 bases between the germline ends. The DNA for the CDR3 is TGTGCCAGCAGTCCCGAGGAGACAGATACGCAGTATTTT. Translating gives CASSPEETDTQYF.

This clonotype was observed a few times. The rearrangement joins TRBV12-3 or TRBV12-4 to TRBJ2-2, with TRBD1 matching 12 bases. V lost 1 base and J lost 3; bases outside the gene matches: 3. The CDR3 has 17 residues. This CDR3 is CASSLGDRGRDTGELFF. CDR3 sequence (DNA): TGTGCCAGCAGTTTAGGGGACAGGGGGCGCGACACCGGGGAGCTGTTTTTT.

In this sample, this clonotype turned up a few times. The chain couples TRBV12-3 or TRBV12-4 to TRBJ2-5, with D perhaps TRBD2 (5 bases). Trimming left V 5 bases short and J 5 bases short, with 18 bases between. This CDR3 has 15 residues. CDR3 in amino acids: CASSPPGPPGETQYF. The CDR3 DNA sequence: TGTGCCAGCAGTCCCCCGGGCCCCCCGGGGGAGACCCAGTACTTC.

This chain connects TRBV11-3 to TRBJ2-4, with 8 bases matching TRBD1. CDR3 length: 14 amino acids. Germline V lookup: CDR1 SGHNT, CDR2 YENEEA. Trimming cost V 6 bases and J 6 bases; bases outside gene matches: 7. The CDR3: CASSSGQAINIQYF. CDR3 in DNA: TGTGCCAGCAGTTCGGGACAGGCTATAAACATTCAGTACTTC.

This clonotype was seen a handful of times. This rearrangement joins TRBV15 to TRBJ2-5, with D possibly matching TRBD2 (5 bases). Trimming removed 8 bases from V and 2 bases from J, with 12 bases in between. This CDR3 comprises 13 residues. Germline loops: CDR1 LNHNV, CDR2 YYDKDF (reference sequence). The CDR3 here is CATYGGTQETQYF. The CDR3 region has the DNA TGTGCCACCTATGGAGGTACTCAAGAGACCCAGTACTTC.

This clonotype was observed a handful of times. The gene calls are TRBV20-1 and TRBJ2-3; 7 nucleotides agree with TRBD2. The ends lost 3 bases at V and 0 bases at J; junction bases unmatched: 6. The CDR3 consists of 15 residues. The germline gives CDR1 DFQATT, CDR2 SNEGSKA (reference sequence). Here the CDR3 reads CSASPTSLSTDTQYF. The CDR3 DNA reads TGCAGTGCTAGCCCGACTAGCTTAAGCACAGATACGCAGTATTTT.

The J gene is TRBJ2-1, the V gene TRBV5-1; TRBD1 matches 8 bases. CDR1 is SGHRS and CDR2 is YFSETQ in the germline V gene. The trim removed 4 bases at V and 8 bases at J, leaving 8 bases unmatched. The CDR3 covers 14 residues. CDR3 amino acids: CASSQGQGEDEQFF. DNA of the CDR3: TGCGCCAGCAGCCAAGGACAGGGCGAGGATGAGCAGTTCTTC.

The rearrangement joins TRBV20-1 to TRBJ2-1; the match to TRBD2 covers 8 bases. Trimming removed 2 bases from V and 6 bases from J; junction bases left unmatched: 9. Germline CDR1 and CDR2: DFQATT and SNEGSKA (reference sequence). This CDR3 contains 15 residues. CDR3 sequence reads: CSARQAGAVRNEQFF. The CDR3 DNA is TGCAGTGCTAGACAAGCGGGAGCGGTACGCAATGAGCAGTTCTTC.

The table lists this clonotype with many counts. The chain has TRBV27 and TRBJ2-7; tentatively, D is TRBD1 (7 bases). Germline loops: CDR1 MNHEY, CDR2 SMNVEV (reference sequence). V was cut by 6 bases and J by 2 bases, with 14 bases left in between. The CDR3 has 14 residues. CDR3 loop: CASSLSRGAYEQYF. CDR3 sequence (DNA): TGTGCCAGCAGCTTAAGCAGGGGGGCCTACGAGCAGTACTTC.

The chain carries TRBV27 and TRBJ2-1; D might be TRBD1 or TRBD2, each matching 5 bases. CDR3 length: 14 amino acids. V was clipped by 3 bases and J by 9 bases, with 15 bases between them. Looked up from germline, CDR1 is MNHEY and CDR2 is SMNVEV (reference sequence). The CDR3 loop reads CASSLGVLGPEQFF. Here the CDR3 DNA reads TGTGCCAGCAGTTTGGGGGTTCTGGGTCCTGAGCAGTTCTTC.

Remarks on this clonotype: The junction departs from the called germline gene at one end, perhaps through a read error. This chain connects TRBV20-1 to TRBJ2-3, with D unresolved. Germline V CDR1 and CDR2: DFQATT, SNEGSKA (reference sequence). This CDR3 has 13 residues. As DNA, the CDR3 is TGCGGTGCTAGAGCTGGTGTCACAGATACGCAGTATTTT. This codes for CGARAGVTDTQYF.

The chain links TRBV20-1 to TRBJ2-3, with a weak D call TRBD2 (5 bases). CDR1 is DFQATT, CDR2 SNEGSKA, per germline (reference sequence). Trimming removed 0 bases at V and 2 bases at J, with 9 bases between. The CDR3 length is 14 residues. CDR3 DNA: TGCAGTGCTAGAGATCAGCGGAACACAGATACGCAGTATTTT. This gives the protein CSARDQRNTDTQYF.

DNA for the CDR3: TGCGCCAGCAGCTTGGATTATAGGGGAAAAGAGACCCAGTACTTC. Its protein is CASSLDYRGKETQYF. The genes are TRBV5-1 and TRBJ2-5, with D perhaps TRBD1 (5 bases). Trimming stripped 0 bases from V and 3 bases from J, with 12 bases between. The CDR3 is 15 residues long. CDR1 and CDR2 from the germline V gene are SGHRS and YFSETQ.

The genes are TRBV5-1 and TRBJ2-1; the D call may be TRBD1 or TRBD2 (7 bases each). The CDR3 is made up of 16 amino acids. Trimming removed 0 bases from V and 4 bases from J, with 14 bases in between. CDR1 and CDR2 from the germline V gene are SGHRS and YFSETQ. The CDR3 loop is CASSLGGRGGYNEQFF. CDR3 sequence (DNA): TGCGCCAGCAGCTTGGGCGGCAGGGGGGGTTACAATGAGCAGTTCTTC. Full variable domain (missing parts from reference TRBV5-1 and TRBJ2-1): KAGVTQTPRYLIKTRGQQVTLSCSPISGHRSVSWYQQTPGQGLQFLFEYFSETQRNKGNFPGRFSGRQFSNSRSEMNVSTLELGDSALYLCASSLGGRGGYNEQFFGPGTRLTVL.

V usage is TRBV5-1 and J usage is TRBJ2-5, with TRBD1 identical over 7 bases. CDR1 SGHRS and CDR2 YFSETQ come from the germline V gene. V was pared by 4 bases and J by 2 bases, with 11 bases of the junction left unmatched. The length of the CDR3 is 16 residues. DNA for the CDR3: TGCGCCAGCAGCAGGAAGACAGGGAACATGCAAGAGACCCAGTACTTC. This sequence encodes CASSRKTGNMQETQYF.

This clonotype was observed a few times. V and J are TRBV15 and TRBJ1-1; D unclear. There are 12 residues in the CDR3. Germline CDR1 and CDR2: LNHNV and YYDKDF (reference sequence). V lost 6 bases and J lost 1, with 6 bases in between. CDR3 in amino acids: CATRWENTEAFF. Written as DNA, the CDR3 is TGTGCCACCAGATGGGAGAACACTGAAGCTTTCTTT.

The V call is TRBV12-3 or TRBV12-4, the J call TRBJ2-1; 8 nucleotides match TRBD2. V gave up 7 bases and J gave up 1 base; unmatched junction bases: 6. The CDR3 spans 15 residues. CDR3 in DNA: TGTGCCAGCAACATCGGACTAGCATCCTACAATGAGCAGTTCTTC. It codes for CASNIGLASYNEQFF.

The V and J genes are TRBV5-1 and TRBJ1-2; the D is unclear. The CDR3 is 13 residues long. In germline, CDR1 is SGHRS, CDR2 YFSETQ. The germline V and J ends were trimmed by 4 bases and 3 bases, with 10 bases remaining between them. The chain's CDR3 is CASSPPWDYGYTF. The CDR3 DNA follows: TGCGCCAGCAGCCCCCCGTGGGACTATGGCTACACCTTC.

This clonotype was seen more than once but under ten times. V is TRBV19 and J is TRBJ2-2; TRBD1 matches at 8 bases. Germline values: CDR1 LNHDA, CDR2 SQIVND (reference sequence). Germline trimming cut 9 bases from V and 3 bases from J; bases unmatched to any gene: 3. This CDR3 spans 13 amino acids. CDR3 sequence reads: CARDRADTGELFF. CDR3 DNA: TGTGCCAGGGACAGGGCCGACACCGGGGAGCTGTTTTTT.

V is TRBV6-5 and J is TRBJ2-2; D unresolved. Trimming removed 0 bases from V and 1 base from J, with 3 bases in between. This CDR3 region has 14 residues. The germline CDR1 and CDR2 sequences are MNHEY and SVGAGI. CDR3 DNA: TGTGCCAGCAGTTACTCCCAGAACACCGGGGAGCTGTTTTTT. Amino acid sequence: CASSYSQNTGELFF.

This chain uses TRBV5-1 with TRBJ2-7, with TRBD2 identical over 9 bases. J gave up 5 bases and V 5 bases, and 5 bases lay outside the gene matches. There are 13 residues in the CDR3. Germline CDR1 and CDR2: SGHRS and YFSETQ. The CDR3 sequence: CASRLAGVNEQYF. For the CDR3, the DNA is TGCGCCAGCAGGTTAGCGGGAGTCAACGAGCAGTACTTC.